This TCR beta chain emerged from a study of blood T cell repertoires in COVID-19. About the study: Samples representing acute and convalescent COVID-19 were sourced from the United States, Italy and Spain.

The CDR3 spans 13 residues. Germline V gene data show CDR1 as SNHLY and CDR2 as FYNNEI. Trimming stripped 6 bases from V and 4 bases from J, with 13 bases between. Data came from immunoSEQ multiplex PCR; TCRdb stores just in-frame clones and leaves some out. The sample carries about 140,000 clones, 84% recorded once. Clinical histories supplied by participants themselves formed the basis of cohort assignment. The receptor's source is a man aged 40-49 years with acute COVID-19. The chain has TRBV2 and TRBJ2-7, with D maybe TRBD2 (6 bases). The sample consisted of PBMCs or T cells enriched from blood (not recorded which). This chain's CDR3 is CASSPGLQYEQYF. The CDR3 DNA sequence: TGTGCCAGCAGCCCGGGACTTCAATACGAGCAGTACTTC.